This T cell receptor beta chain was profiled in a study of cytomegalovirus exposure and HLA in healthy donors. The CDR3 is 14 residues long. Per the germline V gene, CDR1 is GTSNPN and CDR2 is SVGIG (reference sequence). V dropped 5 bases and J dropped 2 bases, with 15 bases sitting between them. The PCR was carried out with 60 Vbeta primers and 13 Jbeta primers. Clones were read by immunoSEQ multiplex PCR, and TCRdb kept only the in-frame ones, dropping some. The sample yields under 140,000 clones, around 80% seen once. Study-wide results and limits: Within an earlier analysis, most TCR beta V segments proved productive either about 87% or about 30% of the time. Later work showed greater clonal expansion in HLA-associated TCR beta chains than in equally common others.

Concerning this clone: Its specificity is unknown.

Sequencing was done on a sample of PBMCs. V and J are TRBV30 and TRBJ1-1; tentatively, D is TRBD1 (5 bases). The clonotype comes from a man in his thirties or forties in good health and CMV-seropositive. The CDR3 sequence is CAWAAGGSNTEAFF. In DNA, the CDR3 is TGTGCCTGGGCCGCCGGGGGGTCTAACACTGAAGCTTTCTTT.